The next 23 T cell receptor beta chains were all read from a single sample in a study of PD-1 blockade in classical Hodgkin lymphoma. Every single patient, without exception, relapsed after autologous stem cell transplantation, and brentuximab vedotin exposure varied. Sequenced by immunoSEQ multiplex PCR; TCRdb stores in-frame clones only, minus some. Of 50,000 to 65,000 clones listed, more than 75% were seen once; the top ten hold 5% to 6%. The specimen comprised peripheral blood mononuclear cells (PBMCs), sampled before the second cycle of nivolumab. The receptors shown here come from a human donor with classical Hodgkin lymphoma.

The CDR3 is CASSLWDQGSSYGYTF. Here the CDR3 DNA reads TGCGCCAGCAGCTTGTGGGATCAGGGCTCATCCTATGGCTACACCTTC. The chain links TRBV5-1 to TRBJ1-2; a possible D gene is TRBD1 (5 bases). The CDR3 is 16 residues long. V dropped 1 base and J dropped 4 bases, with 17 bases sitting between them. Germline V gene sequence: CDR1 SGHRS, CDR2 YFSETQ.

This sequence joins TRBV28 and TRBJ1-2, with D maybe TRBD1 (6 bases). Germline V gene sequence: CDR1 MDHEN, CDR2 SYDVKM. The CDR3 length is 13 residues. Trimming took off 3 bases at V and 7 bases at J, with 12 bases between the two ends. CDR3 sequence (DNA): TGTGCCAGCAGTTTCCTACAGGGCGGTGGCTACACCTTC. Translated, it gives CASSFLQGGGYTF.

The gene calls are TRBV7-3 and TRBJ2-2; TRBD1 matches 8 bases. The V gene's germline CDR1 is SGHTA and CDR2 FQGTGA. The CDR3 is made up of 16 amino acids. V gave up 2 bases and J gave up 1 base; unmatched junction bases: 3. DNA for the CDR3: TGTGCCAGCAGCTTACAAGGGACAGGGAACACCGGGGAGCTGTTTTTT. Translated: CASSLQGTGNTGELFF. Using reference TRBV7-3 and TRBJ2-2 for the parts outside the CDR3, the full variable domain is GAGVSQTPSNKVTEKGKYVELRCDPISGHTALYWYRQSLGQGPEFLIYFQGTGAADDSGLPNDRFFAVRPEGSVSTLKIQRTERGDSAVYLCASSLQGTGNTGELFFGEGSRLTVL.

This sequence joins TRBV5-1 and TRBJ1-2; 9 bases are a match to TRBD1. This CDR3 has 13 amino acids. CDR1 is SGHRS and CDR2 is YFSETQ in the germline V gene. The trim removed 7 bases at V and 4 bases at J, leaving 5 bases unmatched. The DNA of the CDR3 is TGCGCCAGCGCGATACAGGGGGCCTATGGCTACACCTTC. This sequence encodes CASAIQGAYGYTF. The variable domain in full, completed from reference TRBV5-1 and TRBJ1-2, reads KAGVTQTPRYLIKTRGQQVTLSCSPISGHRSVSWYQQTPGQGLQFLFEYFSETQRNKGNFPGRFSGRQFSNSRSEMNVSTLELGDSALYLCASAIQGAYGYTFGSGTRLTVV.

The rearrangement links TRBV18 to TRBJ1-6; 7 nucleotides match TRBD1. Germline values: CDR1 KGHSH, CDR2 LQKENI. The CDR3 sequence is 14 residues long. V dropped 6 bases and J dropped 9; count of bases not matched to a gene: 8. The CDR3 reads CASSRQGSGSPLHF. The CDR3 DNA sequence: TGTGCCAGCTCGCGACAGGGAAGCGGTTCACCCCTCCACTTT.

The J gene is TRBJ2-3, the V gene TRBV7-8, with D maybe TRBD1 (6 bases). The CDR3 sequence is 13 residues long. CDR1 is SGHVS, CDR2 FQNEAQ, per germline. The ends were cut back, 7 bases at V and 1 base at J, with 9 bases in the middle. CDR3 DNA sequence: TGTGCCAGCAAATGGACAGGCACAGATACGCAGTATTTT. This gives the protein CASKWTGTDTQYF.

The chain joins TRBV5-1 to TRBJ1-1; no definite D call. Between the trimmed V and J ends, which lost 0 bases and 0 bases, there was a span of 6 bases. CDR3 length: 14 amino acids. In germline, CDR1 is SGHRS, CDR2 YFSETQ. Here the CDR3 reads CASSLATMNTEAFF. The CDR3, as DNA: TGCGCCAGCAGCTTGGCGACTATGAACACTGAAGCTTTCTTT.

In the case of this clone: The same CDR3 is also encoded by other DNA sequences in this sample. CDR3 sequence (DNA): TGTGCCAGCAGCTTAGTGGCGGGGAACACTGAAGCTTTCTTT. It yields the protein CASSLVAGNTEAFF. V gene TRBV7-8 combines with J gene TRBJ1-1; D gene unclear. CDR1 SGHVS and CDR2 FQNEAQ come from the germline V gene. V shed 1 base and J shed 1 base, with 7 bases lying between them. The CDR3 consists of 14 residues.

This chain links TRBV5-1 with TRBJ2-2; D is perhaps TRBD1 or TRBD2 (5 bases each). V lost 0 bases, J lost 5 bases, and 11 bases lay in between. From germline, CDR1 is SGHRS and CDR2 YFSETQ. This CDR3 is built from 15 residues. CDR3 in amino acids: CASSLAPWGTGELFF. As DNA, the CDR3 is TGCGCCAGCAGCTTGGCCCCGTGGGGGACCGGGGAGCTGTTTTTT.

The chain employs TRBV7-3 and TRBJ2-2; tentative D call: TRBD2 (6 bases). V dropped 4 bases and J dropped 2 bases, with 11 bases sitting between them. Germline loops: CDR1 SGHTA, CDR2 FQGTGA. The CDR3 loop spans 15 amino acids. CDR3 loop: CASSYHGGNTGELFF. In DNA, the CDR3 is TGTGCCAGCAGCTATCACGGGGGTAACACCGGGGAGCTGTTTTTT.

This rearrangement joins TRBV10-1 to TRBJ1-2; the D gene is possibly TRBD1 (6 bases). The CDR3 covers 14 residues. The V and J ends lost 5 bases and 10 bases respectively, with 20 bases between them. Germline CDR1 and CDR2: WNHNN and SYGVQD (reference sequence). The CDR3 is CASSSGDGRGSYTF. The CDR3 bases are TGCGCCAGCAGTTCAGGGGACGGTCGAGGTTCCTACACCTTC.

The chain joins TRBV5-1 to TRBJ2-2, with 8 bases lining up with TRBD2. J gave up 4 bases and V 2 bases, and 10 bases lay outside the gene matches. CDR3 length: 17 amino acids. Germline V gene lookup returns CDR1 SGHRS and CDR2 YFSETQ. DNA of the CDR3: TGCGCCAGCAGCTTAGGATATAGCGGGGCTGTCACCGGGGAGCTGTTTTTT. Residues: CASSLGYSGAVTGELFF.

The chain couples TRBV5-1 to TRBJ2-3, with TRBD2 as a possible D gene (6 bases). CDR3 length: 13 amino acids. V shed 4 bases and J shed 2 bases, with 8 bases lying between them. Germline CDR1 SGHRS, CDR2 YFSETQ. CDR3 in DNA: TGCGCCAGCAGCCGGGACTCCACAGATACGCAGTATTTT. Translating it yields CASSRDSTDTQYF.

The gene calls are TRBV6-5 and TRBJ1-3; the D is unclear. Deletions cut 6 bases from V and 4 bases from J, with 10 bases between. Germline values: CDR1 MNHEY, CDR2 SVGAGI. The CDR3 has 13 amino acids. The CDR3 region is CASRSPAGNTIYF. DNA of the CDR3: TGTGCCAGCAGGTCCCCCGCGGGAAACACCATATATTTT.

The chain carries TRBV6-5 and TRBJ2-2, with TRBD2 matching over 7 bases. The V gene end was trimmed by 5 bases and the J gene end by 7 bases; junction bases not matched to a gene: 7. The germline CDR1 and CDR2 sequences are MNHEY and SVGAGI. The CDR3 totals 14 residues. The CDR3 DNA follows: TGTGCCAGCAGTCCTGGACTAGAAGTCGGGGAGCTGTTTTTT. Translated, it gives CASSPGLEVGELFF.

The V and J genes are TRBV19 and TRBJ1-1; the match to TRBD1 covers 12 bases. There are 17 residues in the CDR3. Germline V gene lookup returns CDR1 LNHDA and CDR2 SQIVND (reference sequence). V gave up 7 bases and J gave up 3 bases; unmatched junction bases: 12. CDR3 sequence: CASTSPPGQGAYTEAFF. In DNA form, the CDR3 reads TGTGCCAGTACCTCCCCCCCGGGACAGGGGGCTTACACTGAAGCTTTCTTT.

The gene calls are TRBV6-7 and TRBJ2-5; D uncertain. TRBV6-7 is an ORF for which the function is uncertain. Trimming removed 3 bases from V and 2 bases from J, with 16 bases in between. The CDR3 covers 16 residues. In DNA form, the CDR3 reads TGTGCCAGCAGTTATCGACTGGGTACCAAACAAGAGACCCAGTACTTC. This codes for CASSYRLGTKQETQYF.

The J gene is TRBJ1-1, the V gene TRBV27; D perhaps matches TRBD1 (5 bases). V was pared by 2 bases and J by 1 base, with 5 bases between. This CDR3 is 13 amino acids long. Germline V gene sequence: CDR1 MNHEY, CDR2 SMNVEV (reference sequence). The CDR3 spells CASSLGGNTEAFF. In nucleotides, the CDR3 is TGTGCCAGCAGTTTAGGGGGGAACACTGAAGCTTTCTTT.

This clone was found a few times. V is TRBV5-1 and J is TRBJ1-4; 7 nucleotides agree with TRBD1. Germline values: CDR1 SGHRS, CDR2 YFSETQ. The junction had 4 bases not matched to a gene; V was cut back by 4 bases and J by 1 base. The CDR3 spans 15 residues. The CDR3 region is CASSPQGGTNEKLFF. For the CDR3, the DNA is TGCGCCAGCAGCCCCCAGGGGGGAACTAATGAAAAACTGTTTTTT.

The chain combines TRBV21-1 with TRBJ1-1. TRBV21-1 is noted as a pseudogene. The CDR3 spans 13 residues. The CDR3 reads CASSKKGRTEAFF. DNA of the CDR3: TGTGCCAGCAGCAAAAAGGGGAGGACTGAAGCTTTCTTT.

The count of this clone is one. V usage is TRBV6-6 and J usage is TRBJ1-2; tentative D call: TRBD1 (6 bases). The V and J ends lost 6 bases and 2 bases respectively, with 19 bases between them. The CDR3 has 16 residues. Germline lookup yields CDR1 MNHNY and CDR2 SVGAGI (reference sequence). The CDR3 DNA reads TGTGCCAGCAGCCTTGACGCAGGGGCCCTAAACTATGGCTACACCTTC. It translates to CASSLDAGALNYGYTF.

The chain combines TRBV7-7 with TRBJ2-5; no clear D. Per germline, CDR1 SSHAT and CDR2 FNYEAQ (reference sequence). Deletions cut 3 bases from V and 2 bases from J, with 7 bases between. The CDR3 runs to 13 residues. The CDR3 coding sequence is TGTGCCAGCAGCTTCCTACAGCAAGAGACCCAGTACTTC. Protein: CASSFLQQETQYF.

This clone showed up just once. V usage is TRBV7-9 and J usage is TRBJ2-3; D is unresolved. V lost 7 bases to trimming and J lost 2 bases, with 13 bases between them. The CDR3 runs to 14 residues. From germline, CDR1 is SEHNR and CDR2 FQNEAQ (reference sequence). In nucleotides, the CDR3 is TGTGCCAGCACCAACAGCCAGAACACAGATACGCAGTATTTT. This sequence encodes CASTNSQNTDTQYF.